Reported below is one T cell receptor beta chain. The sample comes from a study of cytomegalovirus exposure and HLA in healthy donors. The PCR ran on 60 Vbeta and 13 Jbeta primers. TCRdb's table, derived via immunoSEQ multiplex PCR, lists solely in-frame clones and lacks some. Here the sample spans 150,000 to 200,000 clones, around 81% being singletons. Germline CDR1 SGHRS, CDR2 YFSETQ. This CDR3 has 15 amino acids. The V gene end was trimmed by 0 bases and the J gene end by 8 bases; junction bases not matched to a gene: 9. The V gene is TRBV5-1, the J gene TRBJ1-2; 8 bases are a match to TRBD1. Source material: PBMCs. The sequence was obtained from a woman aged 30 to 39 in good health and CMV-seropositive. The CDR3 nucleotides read TGCGCCAGCAGCTTGGAGGGACAGGCGACTAGAGGCTACACCTTC. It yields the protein CASSLEGQATRGYTF.